Listed below are T cell receptor beta chains from one sample, sequenced in a study of T cell responses to AZD1222 COVID-19 vaccine. TCRdb's copy holds only in-frame clones and misses some; the assay was immunoSEQ multiplex PCR. The table records 150,000 to 200,000 clones, 85% to 95% of them present only once. The sample in question was peripheral blood, obtained 28 days after the second dose of the MenACWY control vaccine. These receptors originate from an adult who received the MenACWY meningococcal vaccine as a control. Both conserved end residues are part of each CDR3. A D gene is named only where the DNA matches it firmly. Size is omitted from some rows. Given values are once, few, many or a class for expanded clones.

>-|TRBJ2-7|-|TRBV5-1
CASSLGAISYEQYF
TGCGCCAGCAGCTTGGGTGCCATCTCCTACGAGCAGTACTTC
>many|TRBJ2-1|TRBD2|TRBV5-1
CASMEGTSGLTSSYNEQFF
TGCGCCAGCATGGAAGGGACTAGCGGGCTGACAAGCTCCTACAATGAGCAGTTCTTC
>once|TRBJ1-2|-|TRBV7-8
CASSLAGQGNYGYTF
TGTGCCAGCAGCTTAGCGGGGCAGGGTAACTATGGCTACACCTTC
>-|TRBJ1-1|-|TRBV20-1
CSASKPSNTEAFF
TGCAGTGCTAGTAAACCCTCGAACACTGAAGCTTTCTTT
>-|TRBJ2-7|TRBD2|TRBV7-6
CASSLETSGSYEQYF
TGTGCCAGCAGCTTAGAGACTAGCGGGTCCTACGAGCAGTACTTC
>-|TRBJ2-7|TRBD2|TRBV6-2/TRBV6-3
CASSYSSGNEQYF
TGTGCCAGCAGTTACTCGAGCGGGAACGAGCAGTACTTC
>-|TRBJ2-6|-|TRBV5-6
CASSFFSSPLSGANVLTF
TGTGCCAGCAGCTTTTTTTCTTCCCCCCTCTCTGGGGCCAACGTCCTGACTTTC
>once|TRBJ1-1|-|TRBV19
CASIWNTEAFF
TGTGCCAGTATTTGGAACACTGAAGCTTTCTTT
>-|TRBJ2-3|TRBD1|TRBV11-3
CATGTGVDTQYF
TGTGCAACCGGGACAGGGGTAGATACGCAGTATTTT
>-|TRBJ1-1|TRBD1|TRBV12-3/TRBV12-4
CASSTGTGKLNFF
TGTGCCAGCAGCACCGGGACAGGGAAATTGAATTTCTTT
>-|TRBJ2-1|TRBD1|TRBV7-2
CASKPLQGGIYNEQFF
TGTGCCAGCAAACCCTTACAGGGGGGAATCTACAATGAGCAGTTCTTC
>-|TRBJ2-1|TRBD2|TRBV10-3
CAISELAGGSDEQFF
TGTGCCATCAGTGAGCTAGCGGGAGGATCGGATGAGCAGTTCTTC
>-|TRBJ1-3|TRBD1|TRBV5-1
CASSLATGAEAGNTIYF
TGCGCCAGCAGCTTGGCGACAGGGGCTGAGGCTGGAAACACCATATATTTT
>-|TRBJ2-1|-|TRBV7-6
CASSLGPGLGQFF
TGTGCCAGCAGCTTAGGCCCGGGACTTGGGCAGTTCTTC
>-|TRBJ2-5|-|TRBV3-1/TRBV3-2
CASSHLDREGLLYF
TGTGCCAGCAGCCACCTCGATCGAGAGGGGCTTTTGTACTTC
>few|TRBJ1-2|-|TRBV19
CASSIDQPLRGTDGYTF
TGTGCCAGTAGTATAGATCAACCTCTGAGGGGGACCGATGGCTACACCTTC
>-|TRBJ2-2|-|TRBV7-9
CASSFSANTGELFF
TGTGCCAGCAGCTTTTCCGCGAACACCGGGGAGCTGTTTTTT
>few|TRBJ2-7|-|TRBV7-2
CASSFAQSSQYF
TGTGCCAGCAGCTTCGCACAATCATCGCAGTACTTC
>-|TRBJ2-1|TRBD2|TRBV7-2
CASSSPPSGNEQFF
TGTGCCAGCAGCTCCCCTCCTAGCGGGAATGAGCAGTTCTTC
>-|TRBJ2-6|TRBD1|TRBV19
CASRQTGGRGANVLTF
TGTGCCAGTAGACAGACAGGGGGGAGAGGGGCCAACGTCCTGACTTTC
>-|TRBJ1-6|-|TRBV6-6
CASSQKQGHSPLHF
TGTGCCAGCAGCCAAAAGCAGGGGCATTCACCCCTCCACTTT
>once|TRBJ1-1|-|TRBV27
CASSWGRSLMNTEAFF
TGTGCCAGCAGTTGGGGGCGGAGCCTTATGAACACTGAAGCTTTCTTT
>-|TRBJ1-1|-|TRBV11-3
CASSSEGLF
TGTGCCAGCAGCTCCGAGGGATTATTT
>-|TRBJ1-6|TRBD1|TRBV19
CASSISGTGASYNSPLHF
TGTGCCAGTAGTATCTCCGGGACAGGGGCCTCCTATAATTCACCCCTCCACTTT
>few|TRBJ2-1|-|TRBV18
CASSPVGDYNEQFF
TGTGCCAGCTCACCAGTCGGGGATTACAATGAGCAGTTCTTC
>-|TRBJ2-3|-|TRBV5-1
CASSLEPRGSPDTQYF
TGCGCCAGCAGCTTGGAGCCGCGGGGAAGTCCAGATACGCAGTATTTT